A single sample gave rise to the 7 T cell receptor beta chains below, sequenced in a study of blood T cell repertoires in COVID-19. Produced via immunoSEQ multiplex PCR; TCRdb's table is partial and in-frame only. The data show roughly 230,000 clones, 83% seen once. Material: peripheral blood. Receptors were obtained from a human donor in a cohort sampled during active COVID-19.

The chain uses TRBV6-5 and TRBJ2-2; maybe TRBD2 (6 bases). Deletions cut 5 bases from V and 6 bases from J, with 7 bases between. Germline V gene data show CDR1 as MNHEY and CDR2 as SVGAGI. The CDR3 contains 12 residues. DNA for the CDR3: TGTGCCAGCAGTCGCGGGGCCGGGGAGCTGTTTTTT. It is translated as CASSRGAGELFF.

The chain couples TRBV19 to TRBJ1-5; 8 bases match TRBD1. Trimming cost V 0 bases and J 7 bases; bases outside gene matches: 5. Germline values: CDR1 LNHDA, CDR2 SQIVND (reference sequence). This CDR3 region has 15 residues. As DNA, the CDR3 is TGTGCCAGTAGTATAGAAGGACAGGGAGAACAGCCCCAGCATTTT. Its translation is CASSIEGQGEQPQHF.

The chain has TRBV5-1 and TRBJ2-7; D is uncertain. Per the germline V gene, CDR1 is SGHRS and CDR2 is YFSETQ. The CDR3 is made up of 12 amino acids. V shed 3 bases and J shed 3 bases, with 7 bases lying between them. CDR3 protein: CASSSYLYEQYF. The CDR3 DNA reads TGCGCCAGCAGCTCTTATCTCTACGAGCAGTACTTC.

The chain combines TRBV7-9 with TRBJ2-2, with 9 bases fitting TRBD1. This CDR3 comprises 17 residues. From germline, CDR1 is SEHNR and CDR2 FQNEAQ (reference sequence). V trimming: 1 base; J trimming: 2 bases; junction bases outside the gene matches: 5. DNA for the CDR3: TGTGCCAGCAGCTTAGAGACAGGGGGAAGCAACACCGGGGAGCTGTTTTTT. Translated, it gives CASSLETGGSNTGELFF. The complete variable domain, with remaining parts taken from reference TRBV7-9 and TRBJ2-2, reads DTGVSQNPRHKITKRGQNVTFRCDPISEHNRLYWYRQTLGQGPEFLTYFQNEAQLEKSRLLSDRFSAERPKGSFSTLEIQRTEQGDSAMYLCASSLETGGSNTGELFFGEGSRLTVL.

The CDR3 nucleotides read TGCGCCAGCAGCTTGTCCGGGGGTGAGGGAGAGACCCAGTACTTC. This codes for CASSLSGGEGETQYF. The rearrangement uses TRBV5-1 and TRBJ2-5, with D possibly being TRBD2 (6 bases). CDR1 and CDR2 (germline): SGHRS, YFSETQ. The CDR3 is 15 amino acids. V lost 1 base, J lost 4 bases, and 14 bases lay in between.

This chain joins TRBV5-6 and TRBJ2-1, with 10 bases identical to TRBD1. V was clipped by 4 bases and J by 6 bases; unmatched bases: 13. This CDR3 is built from 17 residues. The germline V gene encodes CDR1 SGHDT and CDR2 YYEEEE. In DNA, the CDR3 is TGTGCCAGCAGCCCTGGGACAGGGGTCAGTTGGGGCAATGAGCAGTTCTTC. Its translation: CASSPGTGVSWGNEQFF.

J is TRBJ1-4 and V is TRBV28; no firm D call. Trimming cost V 9 bases and J 4 bases, with 15 bases left between them. Per the germline V gene, CDR1 is MDHEN and CDR2 is SYDVKM. There are 14 residues in the CDR3. CDR3 amino acids: CASCTGAYNEKLFF. Here the CDR3 DNA reads TGTGCCAGTTGTACGGGAGCCTATAATGAAAAACTGTTTTTT.